The 30 T cell receptor beta chains below come from one sample, sequenced in a study of beta chain features in type 1 diabetes. Whole-study results and caveats: TCRB CDR3 length was moderately but significantly reduced in all four CD4+ subsets of Type 1 diabetes patients.

Expressed TCRB transcripts were sequenced because the isolated RNA had all been reverse transcribed beforehand. Measured with immunoSEQ multiplex PCR; TCRdb has only the in-frame clones, and not every one. The sample carries around 600,000 clones, around an eighth recorded once. No antigens are known for them. The sample taken for sequencing was naive CD4+ T cells from blood. The origin of the receptors is a man younger than 45 with type 1 diabetes.

This clone turned up a few times. The rearrangement joins TRBV5-4 to TRBJ1-2, with TRBD1 matching over 7 bases. This CDR3 is built from 14 residues. Looked up from germline, CDR1 is SGHNT and CDR2 is YYREEE (reference sequence). V shed 2 bases, J shed 7 bases, and the junction held 8 bases outside the gene matches. CDR3 coding DNA: TGTGCCAGCAGCTTCCACAGGGGAGGCGGTGGCTACACCTTC. Translated: CASSFHRGGGGYTF. The whole variable domain, remainder taken from reference TRBV5-4 and TRBJ1-2, is ETGVTQSPTHLIKTRGQQVTLRCSSQSGHNTVSWYQQALGQGPQFIFQYYREEENGRGNFPPRFSGLQFPNYSSELNVNALELDDSALYLCASSFHRGGGGYTFGSGTRLTVV.

The CDR3 sequence: CASSGLQGAGANVLTF. CDR3 sequence (DNA): TGCGCCAGCAGCGGATTACAGGGTGCTGGGGCCAACGTCCTGACTTTC. The chain combines TRBV5-1 with TRBJ2-6; TRBD1 is a possible D gene (6 bases). Trimming stripped 4 bases from V and 2 bases from J, with 13 bases between. Germline values: CDR1 SGHRS, CDR2 YFSETQ. The length of the CDR3 is 16 residues.

This clone was seen more than once but under ten times. The J gene is TRBJ1-6, the V gene TRBV2; D gene unclear. The CDR3 is 13 amino acids. In germline, CDR1 is SNHLY, CDR2 FYNNEI. Trimming shortened V by 4 bases and J by 7 bases, and 8 bases separated the two germline ends. The CDR3 sequence: CASSVQENSPLHF. CDR3 coding DNA: TGTGCCAGCAGTGTTCAGGAAAATTCACCCCTCCACTTT. The variable domain in full, with the rest retrieved from reference TRBV2 and TRBJ1-6, is EPEVTQTPSHQVTQMGQEVILRCVPISNHLYFYWYRQILGQKVEFLVSFYNNEISEKSEIFDDQFSVERPDGSNFTLKIRSTKLEDSAMYFCASSVQENSPLHFGNGTRLTVT.

This clone was seen a handful of times. The chain recombines TRBV7-9 with TRBJ1-1, with a weak D call TRBD1 (5 bases). The CDR3 loop spans 14 amino acids. The germline V gene encodes CDR1 SEHNR and CDR2 FQNEAQ (reference sequence). The V gene lost 4 bases and the J gene lost 6 bases, with 15 bases spanning the gap. CDR3 DNA: TGTGCCAGCAGCTGGGGACTACCTAACGCTGAAGCTTTCTTT. Protein: CASSWGLPNAEAFF.

The chain carries TRBV5-1 and TRBJ2-7; 8 bases are a match to TRBD1. There are 14 residues in the CDR3. The germline V gene has CDR1 SGHRS and CDR2 YFSETQ. Germline trimming cut 3 bases from V and 5 bases from J; bases unmatched to any gene: 7. CDR3 region: CASSSRTGPNEQYF. CDR3 sequence (DNA): TGCGCCAGCAGCTCCCGGACAGGGCCCAACGAGCAGTACTTC. Full variable domain (remainder filled in from reference TRBV5-1 and TRBJ2-7): KAGVTQTPRYLIKTRGQQVTLSCSPISGHRSVSWYQQTPGQGLQFLFEYFSETQRNKGNFPGRFSGRQFSNSRSEMNVSTLELGDSALYLCASSSRTGPNEQYFGPGTRLTVT.

V gene TRBV18 combines with J gene TRBJ1-2; 7 bases fit TRBD1. The length of the CDR3 is 14 residues. Germline values: CDR1 KGHSH, CDR2 LQKENI. The V and J ends lost 3 bases and 3 bases, in that order; junction bases with no gene match: 4. CDR3 sequence reads: CASSPSDRDYGYTF. CDR3 nucleotide sequence: TGTGCCAGCTCACCCTCCGACAGGGACTATGGCTACACCTTC.

This clone was found a few times. The chain uses TRBV29-1 and TRBJ2-7; 9 nucleotides align to TRBD1. Germline V gives CDR1 SQVTM, CDR2 ANQGSEA. The CDR3 spans 13 residues. Losses at the gene ends were 4 bases for V and 4 bases for J; bases not matched to a gene: 5. CDR3 DNA: TGCAGCGTTGGAGGACAGGGGATTTACGAGCAGTACTTC. This gives the protein CSVGGQGIYEQYF.

This clone appeared a few times. The chain couples TRBV6-6 to TRBJ1-1; a weak D match, TRBD1 (6 bases). Trimming took off 3 bases at V and 4 bases at J, with 12 bases between the two ends. Germline V CDR1 and CDR2: MNHNY, SVGAGI (reference sequence). CDR3 length equals 14 residues. The CDR3 nucleotides are TGTGCCAGCAGTTATAACAGGGAGTTCACTGAAGCTTTCTTT. It specifies CASSYNREFTEAFF.

This clone was seen a few times. The chain employs TRBV7-9 and TRBJ1-6; TRBD1 matches at 10 bases. Germline CDR1 and CDR2: SEHNR and FQNEAQ (reference sequence). CDR3 length: 15 residues. V lost 5 bases and J lost 7; bases outside the gene matches: 5. CDR3 coding DNA: TGTGCCAGCAGCCCGCGACAGGGGGCAAATTCACCCCTCCACTTT. Translated, it gives CASSPRQGANSPLHF.

The rearrangement uses TRBV5-4 and TRBJ1-2; TRBD1 matches 10 bases. V was clipped by 6 bases and J by 4 bases; unmatched bases: 9. Looked up from germline, CDR1 is SGHNT and CDR2 is YYREEE (reference sequence). CDR3 size: 15 residues. The CDR3 DNA reads TGTGCCAGCACCTCACTCCGGGACAGGGGCTATGGCTACACCTTC. Translated, it gives CASTSLRDRGYGYTF.

This clone was counted only a few times. Other DNA variants within this sample encode the same CDR3. The chain employs TRBV6-5 and TRBJ2-7; D is perhaps TRBD2 (5 bases). Per germline, CDR1 MNHEY and CDR2 SVGAGI. The CDR3 has 13 amino acids. Trimming pared 3 bases from V and 1 base from J, leaving 7 bases between. The CDR3 nucleotides read TGTGCCAGCAGTTATCCGGGGTCCTACGAGCAGTACTTC. The encoded protein is CASSYPGSYEQYF.

Of note for this clone: This sample includes further DNA sequences coding for the same CDR3. This chain uses TRBV18 with TRBJ2-7; TRBD2 matches at 8 bases. Germline-derived CDR1 and CDR2 are KGHSH and LQKENI. The V segment lost 3 bases and the J segment 3 bases; nucleotides outside the gene matches: 1. The CDR3 has 13 residues. CDR3 residues: CASSPGGGYEQYF. The CDR3 DNA reads TGTGCCAGCTCACCCGGGGGGGGCTACGAGCAGTACTTC.

This clone has only a few counts. This rearrangement joins TRBV19 to TRBJ2-7; TRBD1 matches at 10 bases. Germline loops: CDR1 LNHDA, CDR2 SQIVND (reference sequence). The CDR3 loop spans 17 amino acids. Losses at the gene ends were 0 bases for V and 5 bases for J; bases not matched to a gene: 10. The CDR3 DNA reads as TGTGCCAGTAGTATAGATCTCCCGGACAGGGGGACGAACGAGCAGTACTTC. This codes for CASSIDLPDRGTNEQYF.

This clone was recorded a few times. The J gene is TRBJ1-6, the V gene TRBV9; D is unresolved. Germline loops: CDR1 SGDLS, CDR2 YYNGEE. Trimming removed 2 bases at V and 6 bases at J, with 12 bases between. The CDR3 has 15 amino acids. The CDR3 DNA sequence: TGTGCCAGCAGCGTCAGTAGTTCGATTAATTCACCCCTCCACTTT. Translated: CASSVSSSINSPLHF.

This clone was counted a few times. The J gene is TRBJ2-2, the V gene TRBV2; D is uncertain. The germline V gene encodes CDR1 SNHLY and CDR2 FYNNEI. V was pared by 6 bases and J by 3 bases, with 8 bases between. CDR3 length: 13 residues. This CDR3 is CASRESYTGELFF. In DNA, the CDR3 is TGTGCCAGCAGGGAGAGTTACACCGGGGAGCTGTTTTTT.

The chain carries TRBV28 and TRBJ2-4; TRBD2 might be the D (6 bases). The V end was cut by 7 bases, the J end by 0 bases, with 19 bases between. The germline V gene encodes CDR1 MDHEN and CDR2 SYDVKM. This CDR3 is 17 amino acids long. CDR3 DNA: TGTGCCAGCAAGGAGGGAGGCCCCTCCATAGCCAAAAACATTCAGTACTTC. Its protein is CASKEGGPSIAKNIQYF.

In its sample, this clone was seen a few times. This chain links TRBV11-3 with TRBJ2-5, with D perhaps being TRBD1 or TRBD2 (5 bases each). The CDR3 length is 12 residues. CDR1 SGHNT and CDR2 YENEEA come from the germline V gene. Trimming pared 4 bases from V and 5 bases from J, leaving 8 bases between. CDR3 loop: CASSSGRETQYF. In DNA form, the CDR3 reads TGTGCCAGCAGCTCGGGGCGGGAGACCCAGTACTTC.

This clone was seen a few times. The chain employs TRBV10-3 and TRBJ2-1; 8 positions match TRBD1. CDR1 is ENHRY, CDR2 SYGVKD, per germline. The V segment lost 3 bases and the J segment 12 bases; nucleotides outside the gene matches: 13. The CDR3 extends over 15 amino acids. The CDR3 reads CAISDVGQDLVGQFF. The CDR3 bases are TGTGCCATCAGTGACGTGGGACAGGACCTGGTGGGGCAGTTCTTC.

This clone was observed a handful of times. This chain links TRBV18 with TRBJ1-2; D gene unclear. Germline CDR1 reads KGHSH; CDR2 reads LQKENI. The germline V and J ends were trimmed by 0 bases and 4 bases, with 18 bases remaining between them. This CDR3 region has 17 residues. CDR3 in amino acids: CASSPPNNGVSSYGYTF. In DNA form, the CDR3 reads TGTGCCAGCTCACCACCCAATAATGGGGTCTCGTCCTATGGCTACACCTTC.

In this sample, this clone turned up a few times. The rearrangement uses TRBV10-3 and TRBJ1-2; D is unclear. Germline loops: CDR1 ENHRY, CDR2 SYGVKD. The CDR3 is 12 residues long. V was pared by 6 bases and J by 0 bases, with 5 bases between. The CDR3 sequence: CAISTANYGYTF. In DNA, the CDR3 is TGTGCCATCAGCACTGCTAACTATGGCTACACCTTC.

Concerning this clone itself: Other DNA sequences in this sample translate to the same CDR3. The chain couples TRBV9 to TRBJ2-3; D may be TRBD2 (6 bases). The CDR3 runs 15 residues. In germline, CDR1 is SGDLS, CDR2 YYNGEE. V lost 0 bases to trimming and J lost 3 bases, with 11 bases between them. CDR3 sequence reads: CASSVGAGSTDTQYF. CDR3 coding DNA: TGTGCCAGCAGCGTAGGGGCGGGAAGTACAGATACGCAGTATTTT.

A few counts support this clone. V gene TRBV7-9 combines with J gene TRBJ1-2, with D hard to call. This CDR3 spans 13 amino acids. Germline V lookup: CDR1 SEHNR, CDR2 FQNEAQ (reference sequence). V lost 5 bases, J lost 7 bases, and 14 bases lay in between. CDR3 protein: CASSPLLDIGYTF. Written as DNA, the CDR3 is TGTGCCAGCAGCCCCCTGCTAGACATTGGCTACACCTTC.

V usage is TRBV19 and J usage is TRBJ1-1, with D possibly being TRBD1 (5 bases). CDR3 size: 13 residues. The V end was cut by 7 bases, the J end by 3 bases, with 12 bases between. Germline CDR1 reads LNHDA; CDR2 reads SQIVND (reference sequence). CDR3 in amino acids: CASNPQADTEAFF. For the CDR3, the DNA is TGTGCCAGTAACCCACAGGCGGACACTGAAGCTTTCTTT. The variable domain in full, completed from reference TRBV19 and TRBJ1-1, reads DGGITQSPKYLFRKEGQNVTLSCEQNLNHDAMYWYRQDPGQGLRLIYYSQIVNDFQKGDIAEGYSVSREKKESFPLTVTSAQKNPTAFYLCASNPQADTEAFFGQGTRLTVV.

The rearrangement links TRBV5-1 to TRBJ1-6; no clear D gene. CDR1 is SGHRS, CDR2 YFSETQ, per germline. The CDR3 contains 16 residues. Trimming removed 0 bases at V and 0 bases at J, with 7 bases between. This CDR3 reads CASSLVGSSYNSPLHF. The CDR3 DNA reads TGCGCCAGCAGCTTGGTCGGGAGCTCCTATAATTCACCCCTCCACTTT.

CDR3 sequence: CASSPPHRGGEKLFF. CDR3 in DNA: TGTGCCAGCTCACCACCGCACAGGGGTGGCGAAAAACTGTTTTTT. The J gene is TRBJ1-4, the V gene TRBV18; 7 bases line up with TRBD1. The length of the CDR3 is 15 residues. The germline V gene has CDR1 KGHSH and CDR2 LQKENI. The V segment lost 0 bases and the J segment 8 bases; nucleotides outside the gene matches: 6.

This chain joins TRBV14 and TRBJ1-2; 7 positions agree with TRBD1. The CDR3 spans 13 residues. The ends lost 4 bases at V and 8 bases at J; junction bases unmatched: 7. Germline assignment: CDR1 SGHDN and CDR2 FVKESK. In DNA, the CDR3 is TGTGCCAGCAGCCGTTACACAGGGGTCGGCTACACCTTC. Encoded protein: CASSRYTGVGYTF.

This clone was counted only a few times. This chain joins TRBV7-9 and TRBJ2-1; TRBD1 might be the D (5 bases). From germline, CDR1 is SEHNR and CDR2 FQNEAQ (reference sequence). The CDR3 runs 16 residues. The V end lost 1 base, the J end lost 1 base, and 11 bases lay between the germline ends. DNA of the CDR3: TGTGCCAGCAGCTTAGTGCAGGGCCCGTCCTACAATGAGCAGTTCTTC. It yields the protein CASSLVQGPSYNEQFF. The variable domain in full, completed from reference TRBV7-9 and TRBJ2-1, reads DTGVSQNPRHKITKRGQNVTFRCDPISEHNRLYWYRQTLGQGPEFLTYFQNEAQLEKSRLLSDRFSAERPKGSFSTLEIQRTEQGDSAMYLCASSLVQGPSYNEQFFGPGTRLTVL.

This clone was seen only a few times. The chain combines TRBV30 with TRBJ2-3; 10 bases map to TRBD2. The CDR3 has 16 residues. V dropped 0 bases and J dropped 6; count of bases not matched to a gene: 9. Germline V gene lookup returns CDR1 GTSNPN and CDR2 SVGIG (reference sequence). The CDR3 is CAWSVASGGRGDTQYF. CDR3 DNA: TGTGCCTGGAGTGTCGCTAGCGGGGGACGGGGGGATACGCAGTATTTT.

The rearrangement links TRBV2 to TRBJ1-2; 9 nucleotides align to TRBD1. Germline values: CDR1 SNHLY, CDR2 FYNNEI. The CDR3 contains 13 residues. The trim removed 8 bases at V and 7 bases at J, leaving 8 bases unmatched. The CDR3 sequence is CASGMDRGSGYTF. As DNA, the CDR3 is TGTGCCAGCGGAATGGACAGGGGAAGTGGCTACACCTTC.

The genes are TRBV10-2 and TRBJ2-2; no clear D gene. Trimming stripped 5 bases from V and 4 bases from J, with 5 bases between. CDR1 and CDR2 from the germline V gene are WSHSY and SAAADI. There are 12 residues in the CDR3. The CDR3 DNA sequence: TGCGCCAGCAGTATTATCACCGGGGAGCTGTTTTTT. Amino acid sequence: CASSIITGELFF.